These 18 T cell receptor beta chains were all obtained from the same sample, sequenced in a study of T cell responses to AZD1222 COVID-19 vaccine. Produced via immunoSEQ multiplex PCR; TCRdb's table is partial and in-frame only. The table includes approximately 120,000 clones, 88% detected once. This sample comprised peripheral blood, obtained on day 0 of AZD1222 vaccination. These receptors all come from an adult in good health.

V and J are TRBV27 and TRBJ2-7; 8 bases align to TRBD2. The CDR3 consists of 15 residues. The V and J ends lost 10 bases and 3 bases, in that order; junction bases with no gene match: 14. CDR1 and CDR2 (germline): MNHEY, SMNVEV (reference sequence). The CDR3 region has the DNA TGTGCCACCCTTGCGTCGGGGGGGTTGGGCTACGAGCAGTACTTC. Protein: CATLASGGLGYEQYF.

The CDR3 spells CASTGMAAEAFF. The CDR3 DNA reads TGTGCCAGCACGGGTATGGCAGCTGAAGCTTTCTTT. The chain couples TRBV12-3 or TRBV12-4 to TRBJ1-1; no firm D call. Trimming left V 7 bases short and J 6 bases short, with 12 bases between. The CDR3 runs 12 residues.

The J gene is TRBJ1-4, the V gene TRBV9; possible D gene TRBD1, 6 bases. Trimming took 0 bases from V and 7 from J, leaving 13 bases between them. This CDR3 has 15 residues. Germline values: CDR1 SGDLS, CDR2 YYNGEE. CDR3 amino acids: CASSVGGGAGEKLFF. Here the CDR3 DNA reads TGTGCCAGCAGCGTAGGAGGGGGGGCCGGTGAAAAACTGTTTTTT.

The rearrangement links TRBV19 to TRBJ1-1, with D possibly matching TRBD1 (6 bases). Trimming shortened V by 5 bases and J by 1 base, and 11 bases separated the two germline ends. The germline V gene encodes CDR1 LNHDA and CDR2 SQIVND (reference sequence). The CDR3 sequence is 14 residues long. CDR3 in amino acids: CASSLGQENTEAFF. CDR3 bases: TGTGCCAGTAGTTTGGGACAAGAGAACACTGAAGCTTTCTTT.

The chain combines TRBV28 with TRBJ1-2; 7 bases fit TRBD1. Germline values: CDR1 MDHEN, CDR2 SYDVKM. The CDR3 length is 15 residues. With 6 bases clipped from V and 3 bases from J, the junction kept 10 bases outside the gene matches. The DNA for the CDR3 is TGTGCCAGCAGAGAGGACAGGCCGGGGGACTATGGCTACACCTTC. Protein sequence: CASREDRPGDYGYTF.

This clone was picked up a small number of times. The chain is built from TRBV28 and TRBJ1-5; D is unclear. Germline CDR1 MDHEN, CDR2 SYDVKM. V lost 3 bases and J 1 base, leaving 10 bases between the germline ends. CDR3 length: 15 residues. CDR3 in amino acids: CASSLTGMSNQPQHF. The DNA for the CDR3 is TGTGCCAGCAGTTTGACCGGGATGAGCAATCAGCCCCAGCATTTT.

The chain employs TRBV9 and TRBJ1-6; D call uncertain. The germline V and J ends were trimmed by 2 bases and 10 bases, with 16 bases remaining between them. The CDR3 has 15 amino acids. Germline V gene sequence: CDR1 SGDLS, CDR2 YYNGEE. The CDR3 reads CASSVGPSPTSPLHF. The CDR3 DNA follows: TGTGCCAGCAGCGTCGGACCGTCCCCTACCTCACCCCTCCACTTT.

The CDR3 sequence is CSVEAEDMNTGELFF. The DNA for the CDR3 is TGCAGCGTTGAAGCGGAGGACATGAACACCGGGGAGCTGTTTTTT. This rearrangement joins TRBV29-1 to TRBJ2-2; D possibly matches TRBD1 or TRBD2 (5 bases each). CDR3 length: 15 amino acids. The germline CDR1 and CDR2 sequences are SQVTM and ANQGSEA. With 1 base removed from V and 1 base from J, the gap between germline ends came to 10 bases.

The chain employs TRBV18 and TRBJ1-3; TRBD1 is a possible D gene (5 bases). CDR1 and CDR2 (germline): KGHSH, LQKENI. This CDR3 is built from 17 residues. Trimming removed 3 bases from V and 1 base from J, with 16 bases in between. CDR3 loop: CASSPLLQGISGNTIYF. In nucleotides, the CDR3 is TGTGCCAGCTCACCTCTCCTTCAGGGCATATCTGGAAACACCATATATTTT.

J is TRBJ1-5 and V is TRBV7-9; D perhaps matches TRBD1 (5 bases). Trimming removed 5 bases at V and 6 bases at J, with 8 bases between. Germline V gene lookup returns CDR1 SEHNR and CDR2 FQNEAQ (reference sequence). The CDR3 contains 12 residues. This CDR3 reads CASSTQGQPQHF. CDR3 sequence (DNA): TGTGCCAGCAGCACCCAGGGTCAGCCCCAGCATTTT.

The chain employs TRBV24-1 and TRBJ2-7; the D gene could be TRBD1 or TRBD2 (6 bases each). The V and J ends lost 5 bases and 3 bases respectively, with 22 bases between them. The CDR3 has 17 amino acids. CDR1 is KGHDR and CDR2 is SFDVKD in the germline V gene. The CDR3 DNA reads as TGTGCCACCAGTGTTTTCCCGGGGGCCAAAGAAGTCTACGAGCAGTACTTC. Protein: CATSVFPGAKEVYEQYF.

This clone was observed a single time. The chain carries TRBV18 and TRBJ2-7; D remains unclear. The CDR3 has 13 amino acids. Germline-derived CDR1 and CDR2 are KGHSH and LQKENI. V lost 0 bases and J 0 bases, leaving 3 bases between the germline ends. This chain's CDR3 is CASSPPSSYEQYF. As DNA, the CDR3 is TGTGCCAGCTCACCACCGAGCTCCTACGAGCAGTACTTC. The full variable domain, in which reference TRBV18 and TRBJ2-7 provide the parts outside the CDR3, is NAGVMQNPRHLVRRRGQEARLRCSPMKGHSHVYWYRQLPEEGLKFMVYLQKENIIDESGMPKERFSAEFPKEGPSILRIQQVVRGDSAAYFCASSPPSSYEQYFGPGTRLTVT.

V and J are TRBV2 and TRBJ1-5; D uncertain. CDR3 length equals 13 residues. Germline lookup yields CDR1 SNHLY and CDR2 FYNNEI. Trimming cost V 6 bases and J 4 bases, with 10 bases left between them. The CDR3 is CASRRDVNQPQHF. In DNA, the CDR3 is TGTGCCAGCAGGAGGGATGTGAATCAGCCCCAGCATTTT.

The chain employs TRBV7-9 and TRBJ1-6; no reliable D call. The CDR3 sequence is 11 residues long. Looked up from germline, CDR1 is SEHNR and CDR2 is FQNEAQ (reference sequence). V gave up 2 bases and J gave up 13 bases, with 6 bases separating them. Here the CDR3 reads CASSLNGPLHF. The CDR3 coding sequence is TGTGCCAGCAGCTTAAACGGCCCCCTCCACTTT.

The chain recombines TRBV5-6 with TRBJ1-5, with a possible D match to TRBD1 (5 bases). The CDR3 is made up of 15 amino acids. V was shortened by 1 base and J by 2 bases, with 10 bases between the two germline ends. CDR1 SGHDT and CDR2 YYEEEE come from the germline V gene. In DNA, the CDR3 is TGTGCCAGCAGCTTGTACGGGGCCGGCAATCAGCCCCAGCATTTT. Encoded protein: CASSLYGAGNQPQHF.

Of note for this clone: Other DNA sequences in the sample encode the same CDR3. The chain carries TRBV12-3 or TRBV12-4 and TRBJ1-5, with 8 bases identical to TRBD1. There are 13 residues in the CDR3. The trim removed 7 bases at V and 5 bases at J, leaving 4 bases unmatched. The CDR3 DNA reads TGTGCCAGCACCCTGACAGGGGATCAGCCCCAGCATTTT. Protein sequence: CASTLTGDQPQHF.

This CDR3 is CASTRTANNEQFF. The CDR3 DNA reads as TGTGCCAGCACCAGGACAGCAAACAATGAGCAGTTCTTC. The rearrangement links TRBV27 to TRBJ2-1, with a weak D call TRBD1 (6 bases). Germline V gene sequence: CDR1 MNHEY, CDR2 SMNVEV (reference sequence). V was pared by 7 bases and J by 5 bases, with 12 bases between. This CDR3 is 13 amino acids long.

The chain combines TRBV9 with TRBJ2-7; 9 bases line up with TRBD2. V trimming: 0 bases; J trimming: 6 bases; junction bases outside the gene matches: 4. This CDR3 spans 14 amino acids. CDR1 and CDR2 (germline): SGDLS, YYNGEE. The CDR3 DNA reads TGTGCCAGCAGCGTAGCTCCTAGCGGGGCCGAGCAGTACTTC. This sequence encodes CASSVAPSGAEQYF. The complete variable domain, with remaining parts taken from reference TRBV9 and TRBJ2-7, reads DSGVTQTPKHLITATGQRVTLRCSPRSGDLSVYWYQQSLDQGLQFLIQYYNGEERAKGNILERFSAQQFPDLHSELNLSSLELGDSALYFCASSVAPSGAEQYFGPGTRLTVT.